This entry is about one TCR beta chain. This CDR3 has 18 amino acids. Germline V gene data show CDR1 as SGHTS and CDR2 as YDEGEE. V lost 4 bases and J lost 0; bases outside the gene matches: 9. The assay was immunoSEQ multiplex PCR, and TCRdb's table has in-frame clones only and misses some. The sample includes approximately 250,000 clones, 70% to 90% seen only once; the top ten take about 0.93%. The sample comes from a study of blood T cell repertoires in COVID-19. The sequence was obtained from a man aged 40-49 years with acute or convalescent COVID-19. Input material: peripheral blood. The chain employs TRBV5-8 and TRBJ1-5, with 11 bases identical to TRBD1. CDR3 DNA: TGTGCCAGCAGCCGGGACAGGGGGTTCCCTTTTAGCAATCAGCCCCAGCATTTT. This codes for CASSRDRGFPFSNQPQHF.